The rows below give T cell receptor beta chains drawn from one sample of a study of T-cell reconstitution after alpha-beta-depleted transplantation in children. One entry per CDR3 protein results from TCRdb running MiXCR on the PCR reads. The sample includes about 100,000 distinct CDR3 sequences, roughly 7.6% of them seen just once. The source was PBMCs, collected before TCRalphabeta/CD19-depleted stem cell transplant. The receptors derive from a boy between 2 and 10 years old with acute lymphoblastic leukemia, due to receive a stem cell transplant. CDR3s include the opening cysteine and the closing phenylalanine or tryptophan. Each record gives: D gene, J gene, V gene, clone size, CDR3 protein, CDR3 DNA. D genes are given only for firm matches. Clone size is stated in some rows and not others, as once, few, many or a class when expanded.

D: .
J: TRBJ1-5
V: TRBV6-2/TRBV6-3
size: few
CDR3: CASSPQGLGNQPQHF
DNA: TGTGCCAGCAGTCCCCAGGGTTTAGGCAATCAGCCCCAGCATTTT

D: .
J: TRBJ1-1
V: TRBV3-1
size: many
CDR3: CASSAGHQNTEAFF
DNA: TGTGCCAGCAGCGCGGGACATCAGAACACTGAAGCTTTCTTT

D: TRBD2
J: TRBJ2-1
V: TRBV5-1
size: many
CDR3: CASSLEAGVDNEQFF
DNA: TGCGCCAGCAGCTTGGAGGCGGGGGTCGACAATGAGCAGTTCTTC

D: .
J: TRBJ2-2
V: TRBV11-2
size: many
CDR3: CASSPTRNGELFF
DNA: TGTGCCAGCAGCCCGACCCGTAACGGGGAGCTGTTTTTT

D: TRBD1
J: TRBJ2-1
V: TRBV7-9
size: many
CDR3: CASSTLDRPDDEQFF
DNA: TGTGCCAGCAGCACCTTGGACAGGCCAGACGATGAGCAGTTCTTC

D: .
J: TRBJ1-5
V: TRBV19
size: few
CDR3: CASSIRMVSHQPQHF
DNA: TGTGCCAGTAGTATAAGGATGGTATCTCATCAGCCCCAGCATTTT

D: TRBD2
J: TRBJ2-1
V: TRBV7-2
size: .
CDR3: CASSLGGGPLEQFF
DNA: TGTGCCAGCAGCTTAGGCGGGGGGCCGCTGGAGCAGTTCTTC

D: TRBD1
J: TRBJ2-1
V: TRBV5-1
size: many
CDR3: CASSLRPGTGPSSYNEQFF
DNA: TGCGCCAGCAGCTTGCGTCCCGGGACAGGGCCCAGCTCCTACAATGAGCAGTTCTTC

D: .
J: TRBJ2-7
V: TRBV11-2
size: .
CDR3: CASSLERPYEQYF
DNA: TGTGCCAGCAGCTTAGAAAGGCCCTACGAGCAGTACTTC

D: TRBD1
J: TRBJ2-1
V: TRBV7-9
size: .
CDR3: CASSLVGTDNEQFF
DNA: TGTGCCAGCAGCTTAGTAGGGACAGACAATGAGCAGTTCTTC

D: .
J: TRBJ2-3
V: TRBV11-2
size: many
CDR3: CASSRNADTQYF
DNA: TGTGCCAGCAGCCGTAACGCAGATACGCAGTATTTT

D: .
J: TRBJ2-2
V: TRBV11-2
size: .
CDR3: CAYSATGWGELFF
DNA: TGTGCCTACAGTGCGACAGGATGGGGGGAGCTGTTTTTT

D: TRBD2
J: TRBJ2-5
V: TRBV9
size: few
CDR3: CDSSVALAGAQETQYF
DNA: TGTGACAGCAGCGTAGCCCTAGCGGGGGCCCAAGAGACCCAGTACTTC

D: .
J: TRBJ1-2
V: TRBV20-1
size: .
CDR3: CSVRRGDYGYTF
DNA: TGCAGTGTTAGAAGGGGCGACTATGGCTACACCTTC

D: TRBD1
J: TRBJ2-1
V: TRBV28
size: many
CDR3: CASSSLDRGDNEQFF
DNA: TGTGCCAGCAGTTCTCTCGACAGGGGGGACAATGAGCAGTTCTTC

D: .
J: TRBJ2-3
V: TRBV2
size: many
CDR3: CASSEALGDTQYF
DNA: TGTGCCAGCAGTGAAGCGCTTGGAGATACGCAGTATTTT

D: .
J: TRBJ1-1
V: TRBV20-1
size: .
CDR3: CSARSESGTEAFF
DNA: TGCAGTGCTAGGTCCGAGTCGGGCACTGAAGCTTTCTTT

D: .
J: TRBJ1-2
V: TRBV4-1
size: few
CDR3: CASSRTTLQRYGYTF
DNA: TGCGCCAGCAGCCGAACCACCCTTCAGCGCTATGGCTACACCTTC

D: TRBD1
J: TRBJ1-4
V: TRBV6-5
size: .
CDR3: CASSYRGQGKLFF
DNA: TGTGCCAGCAGTTACAGGGGGCAGGGGAAACTGTTTTTT

D: .
J: TRBJ2-7
V: TRBV9
size: few
CDR3: CASSPRSSYTEMEQYF
DNA: TGTGCCAGCAGCCCCCGGAGCTCCTACACGGAAATGGAGCAGTACTTC

D: .
J: TRBJ1-5
V: TRBV7-2
size: few
CDR3: CASSTHGNQPQHF
DNA: TGTGCCAGCAGCACCCATGGCAATCAGCCCCAGCATTTT

D: TRBD2
J: TRBJ2-1
V: TRBV7-8
size: many
CDR3: CASSPRTSPYNEQFF
DNA: TGTGCCAGCAGCCCGAGGACTAGCCCCTACAATGAGCAGTTCTTC

D: .
J: TRBJ2-5
V: TRBV2
size: few
CDR3: CASSEAPEGGLETQYF
DNA: TGTGCCAGCAGTGAAGCGCCGGAGGGGGGGCTAGAGACCCAGTACTTC

D: .
J: TRBJ2-7
V: TRBV7-9
size: many
CDR3: CASSLGFGLYEQYF
DNA: TGTGCCAGCAGCTTAGGATTTGGGCTCTACGAGCAGTACTTC

D: .
J: TRBJ2-1
V: TRBV10-3
size: many
CDR3: CAIRRPANYNEQFF
DNA: TGTGCCATCAGGCGACCAGCGAACTACAATGAGCAGTTCTTC

D: TRBD1
J: TRBJ1-6
V: TRBV7-6
size: few
CDR3: CASSRDSSYNSPLHF
DNA: TGTGCCAGCAGCAGGGACAGCTCCTATAATTCACCCCTCCACTTT

D: .
J: TRBJ1-6
V: TRBV10-3
size: few
CDR3: CASKAAGERRSGSPLHF
DNA: TGTGCGTCAAAGGCGGCCGGGGAGCGGAGGAGTGGTTCACCCCTCCACTTT

D: .
J: TRBJ1-4
V: TRBV12-3/TRBV12-4
size: many
CDR3: CASSHGGEKLFF
DNA: TGTGCCAGCAGCCACGGAGGCGAAAAACTGTTTTTT

D: TRBD1
J: TRBJ1-4
V: TRBV9
size: many
CDR3: CASSVRTGEKLFF
DNA: TGTGCCAGCAGCGTGAGGACAGGTGAAAAACTGTTTTTT

D: .
J: TRBJ1-2
V: TRBV4-1
size: many
CDR3: CASSPGNSFFYGYTF
DNA: TGCGCCAGCAGCCCCGGGAACAGTTTCTTCTATGGCTACACCTTC

D: TRBD2
J: TRBJ2-1
V: TRBV7-2
size: .
CDR3: CASLGSGGSSYNEQFF
DNA: TGTGCCAGCCTGGGGAGCGGGGGAAGCTCCTACAATGAGCAGTTCTTC

D: .
J: TRBJ2-3
V: TRBV29-1
size: few
CDR3: CSVRTAGPDTQYF
DNA: TGCAGCGTACGGACAGCGGGGCCAGATACGCAGTATTTT

D: .
J: TRBJ2-7
V: TRBV6-2/TRBV6-3
size: .
CDR3: CASSYSVETLSEQYF
DNA: TGTGCCAGCAGTTACTCTGTTGAGACGTTATCGGAGCAGTACTTC

D: TRBD1
J: TRBJ2-1
V: TRBV15
size: .
CDR3: CATSPLDRGGLGSHRNEQFF
DNA: TGTGCCACCAGCCCGCTAGACAGGGGAGGACTGGGGTCCCATAGGAATGAGCAGTTCTTC

D: .
J: TRBJ2-7
V: TRBV5-1
size: few
CDR3: CASSGGTVLFYEQYF
DNA: TGCGCCAGCAGCGGGGGGACAGTTTTGTTCTACGAGCAGTACTTC

D: .
J: TRBJ2-1
V: TRBV6-2/TRBV6-3
size: many
CDR3: CASSLGEEGYNEQFF
DNA: TGTGCCAGCAGCCTCGGTGAGGAGGGCTACAATGAGCAGTTCTTC

D: .
J: TRBJ2-1
V: TRBV7-2
size: many
CDR3: CASSSEFRYNEQFF
DNA: TGTGCCAGCAGCTCCGAGTTCCGGTACAATGAGCAGTTCTTC

D: .
J: TRBJ1-2
V: TRBV29-1
size: many
CDR3: CSAVDGHNYGYTF
DNA: TGCAGCGCGGTAGACGGACATAACTATGGCTACACCTTC

D: TRBD2
J: TRBJ2-1
V: TRBV4-3
size: many
CDR3: CASSQDWWGGTWSSYNEQFF
DNA: TGCGCCAGCAGCCAAGATTGGTGGGGGGGGACTTGGAGCTCCTACAATGAGCAGTTCTTC

D: .
J: TRBJ2-3
V: TRBV27
size: many
CDR3: CASSFEGAAGAHTQYF
DNA: TGTGCCAGCAGTTTTGAAGGGGCGGCAGGGGCCCACACGCAGTATTTT

D: .
J: TRBJ1-1
V: TRBV9
size: many
CDR3: CASSVAGQSEAFF
DNA: TGTGCCAGCAGCGTAGCGGGCCAGAGTGAAGCTTTCTTT

D: TRBD1
J: TRBJ2-1
V: TRBV7-2
size: many
CDR3: CASSLGFEGALQFF
DNA: TGTGCCAGCAGCTTAGGGTTTGAGGGGGCCTTGCAGTTCTTC

D: .
J: TRBJ2-3
V: TRBV29-1
size: many
CDR3: CSASRSGDTQYF
DNA: TGCAGCGCGTCTAGATCGGGAGATACGCAGTATTTT

D: .
J: TRBJ2-3
V: TRBV5-1
size: .
CDR3: CASSLEKGGSTDTQYF
DNA: TGCGCCAGCAGCTTGGAGAAAGGCGGGAGCACAGATACGCAGTATTTT

D: TRBD2
J: TRBJ2-5
V: TRBV7-6
size: few
CDR3: CASSSDSGGLYGAEETQYF
DNA: TGTGCCAGCAGCTCGGATAGCGGGGGTCTGTATGGAGCGGAAGAGACCCAGTACTTC

D: TRBD1
J: TRBJ1-2
V: TRBV20-1
size: few
CDR3: CSARRTGHLDGYTF
DNA: TGCAGTGCTAGACGGACAGGGCATCTGGATGGCTACACCTTC